A selection of T cell receptor beta chains follows, all from one sample in a study of T cells in Graves' hyperthyroidism and ophthalmopathy. TCRdb passed the multiplex PCR reads through MiXCR, listing each CDR3 protein once. The sample gives about 110,000 distinct CDR3 sequences, about 16% of which show up once; about 45% is in the top ten. What was sequenced was blood. The receptors shown here come from a woman aged 45-59 years with Graves' hyperthyroidism. CDR3s include the opening cysteine and the closing phenylalanine or tryptophan. A D gene is named only where the DNA matches it firmly. Not all rows give a size; the values are once, few, many and, for expanded clones, a class.

NA | NA | TRBJ2-7 | TRBV2 | TGTGCCAGCAGGAGGCTCTGGCTAGCGCACGAGCAGTACTTC | CASRRLWLAHEQYF
NA | NA | TRBJ2-2 | TRBV10-1 | TGCGCCAGCAGTGAGACGGCAGGGCCGAACACCGGGGAGCTGTTTTTT | CASSETAGPNTGELFF
many | TRBD1 | TRBJ2-7 | TRBV20-1 | TGCAGTGCCGAGGGACAGGGGATCCCCTACGAGCAGTACTTC | CSAEGQGIPYEQYF
many | NA | TRBJ2-1 | TRBV20-1 | TGCAGTGCTAGAGAGGATCCCATTTATGAGCAGTTCTTC | CSAREDPIYEQFF
NA | TRBD1 | TRBJ1-6 | TRBV7-3 | TGTGCCAGCAGCGCTACAGGGGAAGGTTCACCCCTCCACTTT | CASSATGEGSPLHF
many | NA | TRBJ2-1 | TRBV25-1 | TGTGCCAGCAGTGACCCCCGTAGGGCGGGACTCTACAATGAGCAGTTCTTC | CASSDPRRAGLYNEQFF
many | NA | TRBJ1-5 | TRBV20-1 | TGCAGTGCTAGAGCAACAGAGCCCCAGCATTTT | CSARATEPQHF
many | NA | TRBJ2-1 | TRBV3-1 | TGTGCCAGCAGCCAAGATCGGCCCCTTTTTGATGAGCAGTTCTTC | CASSQDRPLFDEQFF
many | NA | TRBJ1-2 | TRBV12-3/TRBV12-4 | TGTGCCAGCAGTTTAGGACTATCTAACTATGGCTACACCTTC | CASSLGLSNYGYTF
NA | NA | TRBJ1-5 | TRBV6-2/TRBV6-3 | TGTGCCAGCAGTTTCGACAGCTATAGCAATCAGCCCCAGCATTTT | CASSFDSYSNQPQHF
many | NA | TRBJ2-2 | TRBV7-9 | TGTGCCAGCTTCTTAGCCACCGGGGAGCTGTTTTTT | CASFLATGELFF
NA | NA | TRBJ2-1 | TRBV20-1 | TGCAGTGCTCGGTTCCTGCGGGCCTACAATGAGCAGTTCTTC | CSARFLRAYNEQFF
NA | TRBD2 | TRBJ2-1 | TRBV11-2 | TGTGCCAGCAGTTCTCCGGGACTAGCCTCCTACGAGCAGTTCTTC | CASSSPGLASYEQFF
NA | TRBD1 | TRBJ1-2 | TRBV6-2/TRBV6-3 | TGTGCCAGCAGCGGGACAGGGCGCTTCTATGGCTACACCTTC | CASSGTGRFYGYTF
many | NA | TRBJ2-2 | TRBV24-1 | TGTGCCACCAGTGATCCTGGGACGGAGAACACCGGGGAGCTGTTTTTT | CATSDPGTENTGELFF
many | NA | TRBJ2-1 | TRBV5-1 | TGCGCCAGCAGCTTGGTTGCGGATGGGGGCTATGAGCAGTTCTTC | CASSLVADGGYEQFF
many | NA | TRBJ2-1 | TRBV9 | TGTGCCAGCAGCGCGGGGGGCAGGGAGGGGAGTGAGCAGTTCTTC | CASSAGGREGSEQFF
many | NA | TRBJ2-7 | TRBV9 | TGTGCCAGCTCAGCCGTCGGAGGCTCCTACGAGCAGTACTTC | CASSAVGGSYEQYF
NA | TRBD2 | TRBJ2-1 | TRBV11-2 | TGTGCCAGCAGCCCGTCGAGCGGGAGGGGCGAGCAGTTCTTC | CASSPSSGRGEQFF
many | NA | TRBJ2-7 | TRBV28 | TGTGCCAGCAGTTTAGGATGGAATGCAACCCCCTCCTACGAGCAGTACTTC | CASSLGWNATPSYEQYF
many | NA | TRBJ1-5 | TRBV28 | TGTGCCAGCAGATCATGGAGATGGGGCAATCAGCCCCAGCATTTT | CASRSWRWGNQPQHF
many | NA | TRBJ2-5 | TRBV6-5 | TGTGCCAGCAGTTACTCGGGCTGGGGGTCAGAGACCCAGTACTTC | CASSYSGWGSETQYF
many | TRBD1 | TRBJ1-2 | TRBV6-1 | TGTGCCAGCAGTCGGGACAGGAACTATGGCTACACCTTC | CASSRDRNYGYTF
few | NA | TRBJ2-2 | TRBV5-4 | TGTGCCAGCAGCTTGGGGCCCCTGAACACCGGGGAGCTGTTTTTT | CASSLGPLNTGELFF
many | NA | TRBJ1-1 | TRBV29-1 | TGCAGCGTTGGACTCCTCCCTGGGTTCACTGAAGCTTTCTTT | CSVGLLPGFTEAFF
few | TRBD2 | TRBJ2-5 | TRBV20-1 | TGCAGTGCTGAAGGACTAGCGGGGCCCCAAGAGACCCAGTACTTC | CSAEGLAGPQETQYF
NA | TRBD1 | TRBJ2-5 | TRBV20-1 | TGCAGTGCTAGTCATGACAGGGCGATAGAGACCCAGTACTTC | CSASHDRAIETQYF
many | TRBD1 | TRBJ1-5 | TRBV29-1 | TGCAGCGTTGAAGTGGACAGGGAACAGCCCCAGCATTTT | CSVEVDREQPQHF
many | NA | TRBJ2-5 | TRBV29-1 | TGCAGCACTGAAACAGGGCGAGGGGAGACCCAGTACTTC | CSTETGRGETQYF
many | NA | TRBJ1-3 | TRBV28 | TGTGCCAGCAGTTTATGGTCGGGGGATTCTGGAAACACCATATATTTT | CASSLWSGDSGNTIYF
many | NA | TRBJ1-4 | TRBV27 | TGTGCCAGCAGTTTGGGTTTCCGGGGGGTTCGCAAAGAAAAACTGTTTTTT | CASSLGFRGVRKEKLFF
many | TRBD1 | TRBJ2-7 | TRBV11-2 | TGTGCCAGCAGCTTACTGGGACAGGCCTACGAGCAGTACTTC | CASSLLGQAYEQYF